One sample yielded the 24 T cell receptor beta chains listed below, sequenced in a study of read filtering for tumor transcriptome and immune sequencing. This library used roughly 370 ng RNA and molecular barcoded adaptors spanning alpha/delta and beta/gamma chains. Each CDR3 protein gets one entry after TCRdb re-called the reads with MiXCR. The sample lists fewer than 75,000 distinct CDR3 sequences; around 20% were seen once. Sequencing was performed on a population of CD138-negative cells sorted from bone marrow. These receptors were collected from a donor at least 40 years old with multiple myeloma.

This clonotype has at least ten counts. The gene calls are TRBV30 and TRBJ2-7; TRBD1 aligns across 10 bases. V dropped 4 bases and J dropped 3; count of bases not matched to a gene: 6. CDR1 is GTSNPN and CDR2 is SVGIG in the germline V gene (reference sequence). This CDR3 has 14 residues. The CDR3 bases are TGTGCCTGGAACCGAGGACAGGGGGGCTACGAGCAGTACTTC. Translation gives CAWNRGQGGYEQYF.

This clonotype was recorded many times. The chain is built from TRBV7-3 and TRBJ2-3; D is perhaps TRBD1 or TRBD2 (7 bases each). The V gene's germline CDR1 is SGHTA and CDR2 FQGTGA. V was cut by 5 bases and J by 2 bases, with 14 bases left in between. The CDR3 consists of 15 residues. This CDR3 reads CASSPGGGLTDTQYF. CDR3 DNA sequence: TGTGCCAGCAGCCCAGGGGGGGGACTCACAGATACGCAGTATTTT.

This clonotype was observed at least ten times. V gene TRBV3-1 combines with J gene TRBJ2-2; TRBD2 agrees at 8 bases. The CDR3 is 18 amino acids. Germline CDR1 and CDR2: LGHDT and YNNKEL (reference sequence). Unmatched junction bases numbered 10, after V lost 0 bases and J lost 4 bases. Written as DNA, the CDR3 is TGTGCCAGCAGCCAAGATATAATAGCGGGGATCGGCACCGGGGAGCTGTTTTTT. Translated: CASSQDIIAGIGTGELFF.

This clonotype was counted many times. J is TRBJ2-5 and V is TRBV2; no firm D call. V shed 6 bases and J shed 7 bases, with 6 bases lying between them. The CDR3 sequence is 10 residues long. CDR1 and CDR2 from the germline V gene are SNHLY and FYNNEI. The CDR3 is CASSDPTQYF. CDR3 nucleotide sequence: TGTGCCAGCAGCGATCCGACCCAGTACTTC.

This clonotype has more than one count but fewer than ten. V and J are TRBV28 and TRBJ1-5; D may be TRBD1 (6 bases). Between the trimmed V and J ends, which lost 2 bases and 0 bases, there was a span of 14 bases. CDR3 size: 17 residues. From germline, CDR1 is MDHEN and CDR2 SYDVKM. Written as DNA, the CDR3 is TGTGCCAGCAGTTTACCCGGGACATTATATAGCAATCAGCCCCAGCATTTT. This codes for CASSLPGTLYSNQPQHF.

This chain connects TRBV29-1 to TRBJ1-2, with no clear D. Per germline, CDR1 SQVTM and CDR2 ANQGSEA. The V gene lost 1 base and the J gene lost 3 bases, with 9 bases spanning the gap. The CDR3 has 13 residues. The DNA of the CDR3 is TGCAGCGTTGAAGGAGGACGCGACTATGGCTACACCTTC. Protein sequence: CSVEGGRDYGYTF.

The rearrangement links TRBV27 to TRBJ2-7; a weak D match, TRBD2 (5 bases). The CDR3 extends over 15 amino acids. Germline CDR1 MNHEY, CDR2 SMNVEV (reference sequence). V lost 2 bases, J lost 4 bases, and 15 bases lay in between. CDR3 loop: CASSLMRTGRYEQYF. The DNA for the CDR3 is TGTGCCAGCAGTTTAATGAGGACTGGCCGGTACGAGCAGTACTTC.

Many counts were recorded for this clonotype. This sequence joins TRBV28 and TRBJ1-1; 7 nucleotides agree with TRBD1. The ends lost 5 bases at V and 1 base at J; junction bases unmatched: 10. Germline lookup yields CDR1 MDHEN and CDR2 SYDVKM. The CDR3 covers 16 residues. The CDR3, as DNA: TGTGCCAGCAGTCCAGGGGACAGCCGGGGGAACACTGAAGCTTTCTTT. Translation gives CASSPGDSRGNTEAFF.

CDR3 nucleotide sequence: TGTGCCAGCAGTGACGGGACACCCTACAACGAGCAGTACTTC. This encodes CASSDGTPYNEQYF. This chain joins TRBV27 and TRBJ2-7, with a possible D match to TRBD1 (6 bases). Germline V gene data show CDR1 as MNHEY and CDR2 as SMNVEV (reference sequence). The ends were cut back, 5 bases at V and 5 bases at J, with 16 bases in the middle. The CDR3 has 14 amino acids.

This clonotype was seen a handful of times. The chain employs TRBV19 and TRBJ2-7, with 8 bases that match TRBD1. CDR1 and CDR2 (germline): LNHDA, SQIVND (reference sequence). J gave up 6 bases and V 5 bases, and 6 bases lay outside the gene matches. There are 13 residues in the CDR3. CDR3 in amino acids: CASSPGQVAEQYF. Here the CDR3 DNA reads TGTGCCAGTAGTCCGGGACAGGTCGCCGAGCAGTACTTC.

This clonotype was detected many times. The CDR3 protein is CASSLRSRDRGTDTQYF. For the CDR3, the DNA is TGTGCCAGCAGTTTAAGGTCCCGGGACAGGGGTACAGATACGCAGTATTTT. The V and J genes are TRBV12-3 or TRBV12-4 and TRBJ2-3, with 10 bases identical to TRBD1. V was pared by 2 bases and J by 3 bases, with 8 bases of the junction left unmatched. CDR3 length equals 17 residues.

The table lists this clonotype with many counts. The chain combines TRBV10-2 with TRBJ2-1; D call uncertain. V gave up 8 bases and J gave up 6 bases, with 11 bases separating them. The CDR3 contains 12 residues. Germline V lookup: CDR1 WSHSY, CDR2 SAAADI. The CDR3 is CASAEPPNEQFF. CDR3 nucleotide sequence: TGCGCCAGCGCTGAGCCCCCCAATGAGCAGTTCTTC.

This clonotype was seen ten or more times. This chain links TRBV12-3 or TRBV12-4 with TRBJ2-3, with 10 bases lining up with TRBD2. V lost 6 bases to trimming and J lost 0 bases; unmatched junction nucleotides: 3. The CDR3 has 15 residues. The DNA of the CDR3 is TGTGCCAGCAGACCTAGCGGGGGAAGCACAGATACGCAGTATTTT. This sequence encodes CASRPSGGSTDTQYF.

A remark on this clonotype: A read error may produce the germline difference seen at one junction end. The V gene is TRBV2, the J gene TRBJ1-1, with D maybe TRBD1 (6 bases). This CDR3 has 19 amino acids. Germline V lookup: CDR1 SNHLY, CDR2 FYNNEI. The CDR3, as DNA: TGTTCCAGCAGTCCTCCTTTGTACAGGGTAAGATTGCCGAACACTGAAGCTTTCTTT. It codes for CSSSPPLYRVRLPNTEAFF.

Remarks on this clonotype: A read error is the likely source, as a far larger clone sits one nucleotide away. J is TRBJ2-1 and V is TRBV5-6; 10 bases map to TRBD2. The CDR3 contains 16 residues. Germline V gene sequence: CDR1 SGHDT, CDR2 YYEEEE. V shed 6 bases and J 2 bases; nucleotides not matched to a gene: 8. The CDR3 DNA is TGTGCCAGCAACACAAGGACTAGCGGAGCCTACAATGAGCAGTTCTTC. Its translation: CASNTRTSGAYNEQFF.

In this sample, this clonotype turned up many times. The chain has TRBV6-4 and TRBJ2-2; D gene ambiguous. Germline CDR1 and CDR2: MRHNA and SNTAGT. The CDR3 covers 14 residues. V was clipped by 2 bases and J by 4 bases, with 8 bases between them. CDR3 residues: CASSDDHSTGELFF. CDR3 DNA sequence: TGTGCCAGCAGTGACGACCACTCCACCGGGGAGCTGTTTTTT.

At least ten counts were recorded for this clonotype. This chain connects TRBV7-9 to TRBJ2-4; D tentatively fits TRBD1 or TRBD2 (5 bases each). The germline V and J ends were trimmed by 8 bases and 0 bases, with 17 bases remaining between them. The CDR3 has 16 residues. CDR1 SEHNR and CDR2 FQNEAQ come from the germline V gene (reference sequence). CDR3 loop: CASSRGVSVAKNIQYF. The DNA of the CDR3 is TGTGCCAGCTCCCGAGGGGTCTCGGTAGCCAAAAACATTCAGTACTTC.

This clonotype has a handful of counts. One junction end disagrees with the germline gene, perhaps due to a read error. The V and J genes are TRBV28 and TRBJ1-5; TRBD1 might be the D (6 bases). Germline V CDR1 and CDR2: MDHEN, SYDVKM. This CDR3 is 12 amino acids long. The CDR3: CACSFQGQPQHF. The CDR3, as DNA: TGTGCCTGCAGTTTTCAGGGGCAGCCCCAGCATTTT.

A few counts support this clonotype. The V and J genes are TRBV23-1 and TRBJ1-5; D gene unclear. TRBV23-1 is placed among ORFs of uncertain function. The CDR3 spans 15 residues. The germline V and J ends were trimmed by 1 base and 9 bases, with 16 bases remaining between them. CDR3 coding DNA: TGCGCCAGCAGTCAATATTCCTTCACCCCACGGCCCCAGCATTTT. As protein: CASSQYSFTPRPQHF.

This clonotype occurred a few times. The chain combines TRBV5-1 with TRBJ2-5; 8 bases map to TRBD2. Germline CDR1 and CDR2: SGHRS and YFSETQ. The CDR3 has 14 amino acids. Losses at the gene ends were 4 bases for V and 5 bases for J; bases not matched to a gene: 7. The CDR3 sequence is CASSESGGGETQYF. CDR3 DNA: TGCGCCAGCAGCGAAAGCGGGGGTGGCGAGACCCAGTACTTC. Full variable domain (rest looked up from reference TRBV5-1 and TRBJ2-5): KAGVTQTPRYLIKTRGQQVTLSCSPISGHRSVSWYQQTPGQGLQFLFEYFSETQRNKGNFPGRFSGRQFSNSRSEMNVSTLELGDSALYLCASSESGGGETQYFGPGTRLLVL.

At least ten counts were recorded for this clonotype. V is TRBV29-1 and J is TRBJ2-3; no definite D call. Between the trimmed V and J ends, which lost 1 base and 3 bases, there was a span of 8 bases. This CDR3 is 13 amino acids long. Germline V gives CDR1 SQVTM, CDR2 ANQGSEA. The CDR3 bases are TGCAGCGTTGAAGTCACCGGGACAGATACGCAGTATTTT. It specifies CSVEVTGTDTQYF.

This clonotype was seen many times. The chain has TRBV24-1 and TRBJ2-5; the D gene could be TRBD1 or TRBD2 (6 bases each). Germline values: CDR1 KGHDR, CDR2 SFDVKD. The CDR3 runs 16 residues. V was trimmed by 5 bases and J by 5 bases, leaving 20 bases between them. Here the CDR3 reads CATSGTGAPHRETQYF. The CDR3, as DNA: TGTGCCACCAGTGGTACGGGGGCACCGCACCGGGAGACCCAGTACTTC.

Concerning this clonotype itself: This sequence may be a read error, since a much larger clone differs from it by one base. The chain has TRBV7-8 and TRBJ2-7, with 10 bases identical to TRBD2. Germline V lookup: CDR1 SGHVS, CDR2 FQNEAQ. This CDR3 contains 15 residues. J was trimmed by 3 bases and V by 1 base; bases with no gene match: 3. For the CDR3, the DNA is TGTGCCAGCAGCTTAGGGGCTAGCGGGAGCTACGAGCAGTACTTC. Translating gives CASSLGASGSYEQYF. Variable domain in full (rest from reference TRBV7-8 and TRBJ2-7): GAGVSQSPRYKVAKRGQDVALRCDPISGHVSLFWYQQALGQGPEFLTYFQNEAQLDKSGLPSDRFFAERPEGSVSTLKIQRTQQEDSAVYLCASSLGASGSYEQYFGPGTRLTVT.

This clonotype was seen repeatedly, ten times or more. The CDR3 DNA reads TGTGCCACCAGTGATTCGGCGGGGGGGCTAAGAAATGAGCAGTTCTTC. Translated: CATSDSAGGLRNEQFF. The chain combines TRBV24-1 with TRBJ2-1; 9 bases agree with TRBD2. J lost 7 bases, V lost 2 bases, and 8 bases had no gene match. Germline V gene data show CDR1 as KGHDR and CDR2 as SFDVKD. The CDR3 has 16 amino acids.